The next 16 T cell receptor beta chains were all read from a single sample in a study of T cells expressing NK-cell markers (dated by TCRdb to about 2020). The receptor library was made with 5' RACE. Sequencing instrument: Illumina HiSeq 2000. TCRdb reprocessed the sequencing reads and holds a single record per CDR3 protein sequence, with no DNA. The sample's own table lists roughly 420,000 distinct CDR3 sequences. The ten largest clones represent approximately 6.8% of the sample. Sample: blood T cells: a sorted CD56 or NKG2C T cell subset, CD4+ or CD8+ T cells, or bulk PBMC T cells (not recorded which). The receptors were sampled from a woman between 18 and 70 years old in good health.

This sequence joins TRBV20-1 and TRBJ2-1; TCRdb reports TRBD2, a call that lacks DNA to check it against. Germline V CDR1 and CDR2: DFQATT, SNEGSKA (reference sequence). This CDR3 contains 16 residues. The CDR3 sequence: CSAEDVAGVIDYEQFF.

The CDR3: CASRGPHRAYNEQFF. V usage is TRBV10-2 and J usage is TRBJ2-1; TCRdb selects TRBD1, and the lack of DNA leaves this call unchecked. Per germline, CDR1 WSHSY and CDR2 SAAADI. This CDR3 has 15 residues.

This sequence joins TRBV7-2 and TRBJ1-2. This CDR3 has 14 amino acids. Germline-derived CDR1 and CDR2 are SGHTA and FQGNSA. CDR3 in amino acids: CASSFSAANYGYTF.

The chain combines TRBV20-1 with TRBJ2-3; no DNA is available, so the TRBD2 call from TCRdb remains unchecked. The germline V gene encodes CDR1 DFQATT and CDR2 SNEGSKA (reference sequence). The CDR3 is 12 residues long. This CDR3 reads CSARAPGTSGYF.

V and J are TRBV12-3 or TRBV12-4 and TRBJ1-3; no DNA is available, so the TRBD1 call from TCRdb remains unchecked. The CDR3 extends over 17 amino acids. The CDR3 sequence is CASSLWGRSFSGNTIYF.

The chain has TRBV7-7 and TRBJ2-3. Germline V gene data show CDR1 as SSHAT and CDR2 as FNYEAQ (reference sequence). This CDR3 is 11 amino acids long. The CDR3 region is CASSFINTQYF.

The chain uses TRBV12-3 or TRBV12-4 and TRBJ2-7; TCRdb gives TRBD2 as the D gene, but with no DNA this cannot be confirmed. CDR3 length equals 16 residues. The CDR3 protein is CASSFGGSSGAYEQYF.

This chain uses TRBV4-3 with TRBJ2-3; without DNA, the TCRdb call of TRBD1 cannot be checked. In germline, CDR1 is LGHNA, CDR2 YSLEER. The CDR3 covers 16 residues. This CDR3 is CASSQEPGRHTDTQYF.

The chain carries TRBV20-1 and TRBJ2-7; no DNA is available, so the TRBD2 call from TCRdb remains unchecked. From germline, CDR1 is DFQATT and CDR2 SNEGSKA (reference sequence). The CDR3 sequence is 14 residues long. CDR3 region: CSARGTSGIYEQYF.

The chain uses TRBV20-1 and TRBJ1-4. The CDR3 is 14 amino acids. Germline assignment: CDR1 DFQATT and CDR2 SNEGSKA (reference sequence). The CDR3 is CSARDWGDNEKLFF.

The CDR3 loop reads CASSPVESNQPQHF. The genes are TRBV18 and TRBJ1-5. The CDR3 loop spans 14 amino acids. Germline CDR1 reads KGHSH; CDR2 reads LQKENI.

The chain links TRBV5-1 to TRBJ2-3; the D gene TCRdb calls, TRBD2, cannot be checked with no DNA. The CDR3 runs 15 residues. Germline CDR1 SGHRS, CDR2 YFSETQ. The CDR3: CASSLYFSATDTQYF.

The gene calls are TRBV10-1 and TRBJ1-3; no DNA is available, so the TRBD1 call from TCRdb remains unchecked. This CDR3 is 14 amino acids long. Germline values: CDR1 WNHNN, CDR2 SYGVQD (reference sequence). CDR3 amino acids: CASSESRAGNTIYF.

V usage is TRBV12-3 or TRBV12-4 and J usage is TRBJ2-1; lacking DNA, the TRBD2 call made by TCRdb goes unchecked. The CDR3 has 15 amino acids. This CDR3 is CASSSLAGGYNEQFF.

The chain recombines TRBV19 with TRBJ1-1; TCRdb calls TRBD1, which cannot be checked without DNA. Germline CDR1 reads LNHDA; CDR2 reads SQIVND (reference sequence). The CDR3 extends over 14 amino acids. The CDR3 spells CASSHRDRNTEAFF.

The chain has TRBV7-2 and TRBJ2-3; TCRdb lists TRBD1, though no DNA is available to test this call. The V gene's germline CDR1 is SGHTA and CDR2 FQGNSA. This CDR3 comprises 16 residues. The CDR3 loop reads CASSNFRDRVTDTQYF. The variable domain in full, completed from reference TRBV7-2 and TRBJ2-3, reads GAGVSQSPSNKVTEKGKDVELRCDPISGHTALYWYRQSLGQGLEFLIYFQGNSAPDKSGLPSDRFSAERTGGSVSTLTIQRTQQEDSAVYLCASSNFRDRVTDTQYFGPGTRLTVL.